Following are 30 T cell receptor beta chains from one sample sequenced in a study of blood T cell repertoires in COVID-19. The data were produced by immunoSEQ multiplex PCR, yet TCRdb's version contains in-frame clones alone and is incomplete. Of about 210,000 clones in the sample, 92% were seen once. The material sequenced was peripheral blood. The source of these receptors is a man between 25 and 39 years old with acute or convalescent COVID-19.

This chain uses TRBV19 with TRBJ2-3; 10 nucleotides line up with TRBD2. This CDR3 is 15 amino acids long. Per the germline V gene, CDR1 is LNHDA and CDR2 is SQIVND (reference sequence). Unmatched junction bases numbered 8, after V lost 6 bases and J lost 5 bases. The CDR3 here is CASRDQRGGKDTQYF. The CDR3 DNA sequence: TGTGCCAGTAGAGACCAGCGGGGGGGCAAAGATACGCAGTATTTT.

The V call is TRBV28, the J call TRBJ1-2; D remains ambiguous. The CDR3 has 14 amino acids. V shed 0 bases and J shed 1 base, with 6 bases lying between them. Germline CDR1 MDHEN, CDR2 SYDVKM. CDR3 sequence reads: CASSLWGSNYGYTF. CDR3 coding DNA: TGTGCCAGCAGTTTATGGGGCAGTAACTATGGCTACACCTTC.

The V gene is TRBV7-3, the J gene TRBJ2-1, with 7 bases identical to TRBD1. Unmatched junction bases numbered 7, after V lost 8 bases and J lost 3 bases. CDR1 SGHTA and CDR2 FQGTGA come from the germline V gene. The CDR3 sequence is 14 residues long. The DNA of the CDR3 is TGTGCCAGCCTCCGCTGGGACAGCTACAATGAGCAGTTCTTC. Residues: CASLRWDSYNEQFF. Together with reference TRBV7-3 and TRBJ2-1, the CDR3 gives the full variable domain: GAGVSQTPSNKVTEKGKYVELRCDPISGHTALYWYRQSLGQGPEFLIYFQGTGAADDSGLPNDRFFAVRPEGSVSTLKIQRTERGDSAVYLCASLRWDSYNEQFFGPGTRLTVL.

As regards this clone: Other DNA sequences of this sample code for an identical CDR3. The DNA of the CDR3 is TGCAGTGCTAGACGGGAGACCCAGTACTTC. Amino acids: CSARRETQYF. The chain recombines TRBV20-1 with TRBJ2-5; no clear D. The CDR3 runs to 10 residues. V lost 2 bases, J lost 5 bases, and 3 bases lay in between. Germline CDR1 and CDR2: DFQATT and SNEGSKA (reference sequence).

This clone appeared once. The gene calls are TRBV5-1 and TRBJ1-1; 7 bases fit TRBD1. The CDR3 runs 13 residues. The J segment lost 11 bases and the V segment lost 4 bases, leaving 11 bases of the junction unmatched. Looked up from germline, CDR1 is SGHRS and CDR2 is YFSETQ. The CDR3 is CASSPEGRGYAFF. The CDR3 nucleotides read TGCGCCAGCAGCCCAGAGGGCAGGGGGTATGCTTTCTTT. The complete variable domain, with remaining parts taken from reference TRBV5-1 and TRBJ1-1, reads KAGVTQTPRYLIKTRGQQVTLSCSPISGHRSVSWYQQTPGQGLQFLFEYFSETQRNKGNFPGRFSGRQFSNSRSEMNVSTLELGDSALYLCASSPEGRGYAFFGQGTRLTVV.

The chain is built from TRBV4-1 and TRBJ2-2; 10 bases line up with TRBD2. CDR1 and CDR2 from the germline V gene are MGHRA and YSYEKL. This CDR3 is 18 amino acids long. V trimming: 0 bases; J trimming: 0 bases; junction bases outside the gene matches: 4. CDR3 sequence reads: CASSQELAGPPNTGELFF. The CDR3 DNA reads TGCGCCAGCAGCCAAGAACTAGCGGGGCCACCGAACACCGGGGAGCTGTTTTTT.

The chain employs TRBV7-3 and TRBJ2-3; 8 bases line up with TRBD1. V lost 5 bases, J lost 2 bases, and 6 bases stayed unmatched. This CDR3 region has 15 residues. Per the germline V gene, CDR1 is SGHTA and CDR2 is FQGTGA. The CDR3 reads CASSRDRRYTDTQYF. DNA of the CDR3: TGTGCCAGCAGCCGGGACAGGCGATACACAGATACGCAGTATTTT.

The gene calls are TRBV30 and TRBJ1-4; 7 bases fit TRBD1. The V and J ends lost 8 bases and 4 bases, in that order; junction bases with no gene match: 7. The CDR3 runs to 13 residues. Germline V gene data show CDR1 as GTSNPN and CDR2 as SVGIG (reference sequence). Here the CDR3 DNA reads TGTGCCGGAGGGGACAGTATTAATGAAAAACTGTTTTTT. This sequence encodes CAGGDSINEKLFF.

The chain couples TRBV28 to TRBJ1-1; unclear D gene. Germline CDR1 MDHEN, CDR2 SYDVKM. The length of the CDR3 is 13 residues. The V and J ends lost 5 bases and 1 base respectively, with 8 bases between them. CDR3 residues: CASSAHRNTEAFF. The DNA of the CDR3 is TGTGCCAGCAGTGCTCACAGGAACACTGAAGCTTTCTTT.

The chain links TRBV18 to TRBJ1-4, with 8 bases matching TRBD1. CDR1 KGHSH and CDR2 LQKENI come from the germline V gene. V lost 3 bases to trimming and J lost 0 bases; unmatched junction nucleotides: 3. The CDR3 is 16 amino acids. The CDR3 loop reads CASSPDRETTNEKLFF. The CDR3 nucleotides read TGTGCCAGCTCACCGGACAGGGAGACAACTAATGAAAAACTGTTTTTT.

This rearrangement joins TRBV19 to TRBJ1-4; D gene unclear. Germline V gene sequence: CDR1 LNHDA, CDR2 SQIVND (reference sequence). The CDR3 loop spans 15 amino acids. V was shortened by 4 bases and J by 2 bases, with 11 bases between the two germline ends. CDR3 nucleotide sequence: TGTGCCAGTAGTAGCGGAGGGAGCACTAATGAAAAACTGTTTTTT. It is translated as CASSSGGSTNEKLFF.

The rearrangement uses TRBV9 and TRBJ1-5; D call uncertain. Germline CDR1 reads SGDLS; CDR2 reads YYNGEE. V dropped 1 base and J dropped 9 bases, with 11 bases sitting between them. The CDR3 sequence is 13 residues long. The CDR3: CASSVYSEGPQHF. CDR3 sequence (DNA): TGTGCCAGCAGCGTATATTCAGAGGGGCCCCAGCATTTT.

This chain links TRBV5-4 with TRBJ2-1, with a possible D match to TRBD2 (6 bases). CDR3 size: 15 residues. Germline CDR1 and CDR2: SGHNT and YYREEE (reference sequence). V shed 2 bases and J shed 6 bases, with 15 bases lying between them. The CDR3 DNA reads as TGTGCCAGCAGCTTTTCTACGGGAGCTCCCAATGAGCAGTTCTTC. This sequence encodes CASSFSTGAPNEQFF.

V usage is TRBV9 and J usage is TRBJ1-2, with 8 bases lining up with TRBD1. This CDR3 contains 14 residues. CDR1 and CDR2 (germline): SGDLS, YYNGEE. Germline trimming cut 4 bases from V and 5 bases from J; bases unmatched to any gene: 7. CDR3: CASSTGQGSYGYTF. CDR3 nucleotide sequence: TGTGCCAGCAGCACAGGACAGGGAAGTTATGGCTACACCTTC.

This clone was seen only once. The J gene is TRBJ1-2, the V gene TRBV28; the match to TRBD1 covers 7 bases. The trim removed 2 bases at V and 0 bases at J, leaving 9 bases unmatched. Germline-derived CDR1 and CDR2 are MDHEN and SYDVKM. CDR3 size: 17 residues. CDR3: CASSLTGTAFSNYGYTF. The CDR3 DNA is TGTGCCAGCAGTTTAACCGGGACAGCCTTTTCTAACTATGGCTACACCTTC.

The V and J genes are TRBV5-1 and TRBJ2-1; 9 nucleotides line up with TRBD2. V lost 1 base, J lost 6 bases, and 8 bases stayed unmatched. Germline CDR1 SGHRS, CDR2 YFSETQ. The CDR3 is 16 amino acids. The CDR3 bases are TGCGCCAGCAGCTTGAGTGCGGGAGGGACTTCCAATGAGCAGTTCTTC. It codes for CASSLSAGGTSNEQFF.

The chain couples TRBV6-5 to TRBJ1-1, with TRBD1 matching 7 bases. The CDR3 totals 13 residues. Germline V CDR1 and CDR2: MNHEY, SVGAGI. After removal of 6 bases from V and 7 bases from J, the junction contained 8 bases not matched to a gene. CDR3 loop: CASRLDRQDEAFF. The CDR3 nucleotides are TGTGCCAGCAGGTTGGACAGGCAAGATGAAGCTTTCTTT.

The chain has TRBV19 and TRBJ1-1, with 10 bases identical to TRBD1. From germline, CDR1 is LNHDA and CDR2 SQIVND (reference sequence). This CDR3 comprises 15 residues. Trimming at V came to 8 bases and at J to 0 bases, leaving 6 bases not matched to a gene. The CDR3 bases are TGTGCCAGTCTCGACAGGGGGCATGTGAACACTGAAGCTTTCTTT. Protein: CASLDRGHVNTEAFF.

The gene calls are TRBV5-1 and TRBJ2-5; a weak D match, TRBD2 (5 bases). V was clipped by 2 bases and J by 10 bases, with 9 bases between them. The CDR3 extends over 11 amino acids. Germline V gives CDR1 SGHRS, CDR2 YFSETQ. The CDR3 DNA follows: TGCGCCAGCAGCTTCGCCGGGGACCAGTACTTC. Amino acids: CASSFAGDQYF.

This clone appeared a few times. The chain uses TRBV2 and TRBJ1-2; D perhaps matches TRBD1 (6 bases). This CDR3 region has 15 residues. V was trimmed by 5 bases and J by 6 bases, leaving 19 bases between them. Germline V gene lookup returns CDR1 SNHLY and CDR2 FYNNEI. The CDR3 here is CASSPYTSGADGYTF. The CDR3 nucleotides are TGTGCCAGCAGTCCATACACCTCAGGGGCGGATGGCTACACCTTC.

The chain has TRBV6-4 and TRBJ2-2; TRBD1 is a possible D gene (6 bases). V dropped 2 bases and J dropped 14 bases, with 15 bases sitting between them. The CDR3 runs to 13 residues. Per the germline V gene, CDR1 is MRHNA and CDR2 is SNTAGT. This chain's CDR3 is CASSDLQGRALFF. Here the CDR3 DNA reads TGTGCCAGCAGTGACCTACAGGGAAGGGCCCTGTTTTTT.

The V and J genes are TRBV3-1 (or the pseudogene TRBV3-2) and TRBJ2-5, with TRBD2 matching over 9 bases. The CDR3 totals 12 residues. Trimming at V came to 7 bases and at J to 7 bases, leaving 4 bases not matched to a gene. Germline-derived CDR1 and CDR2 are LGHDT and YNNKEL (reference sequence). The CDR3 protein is CASKRGGGTQYF. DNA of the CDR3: TGTGCCAGCAAACGCGGGGGGGGGACCCAGTACTTC.

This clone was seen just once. The CDR3 region is CASSLNQGGSGYTF. The CDR3 DNA reads TGTGCCAGCAGCTTAAATCAGGGGGGCAGTGGCTACACCTTC. The chain combines TRBV7-3 with TRBJ1-2, with 7 nucleotides matching TRBD1. This CDR3 region has 14 residues. Trimming took 1 base from V and 7 from J; bases not matched to a gene: 6. CDR1 is SGHTA, CDR2 FQGTGA, per germline.

Here the CDR3 DNA reads TGTGCCAGCAGTCCAGGGATTAGTACAGATACGCAGTATTTT. It encodes CASSPGISTDTQYF. The chain links TRBV7-3 to TRBJ2-3; a weak D match, TRBD1 (5 bases). V dropped 6 bases and J dropped 3 bases, with 13 bases sitting between them. The length of the CDR3 is 14 residues. From germline, CDR1 is SGHTA and CDR2 FQGTGA.

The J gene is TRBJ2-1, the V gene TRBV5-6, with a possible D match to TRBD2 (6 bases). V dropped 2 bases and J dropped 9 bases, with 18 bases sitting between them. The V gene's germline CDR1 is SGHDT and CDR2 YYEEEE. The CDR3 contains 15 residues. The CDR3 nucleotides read TGTGCCAGCAGCTTTTACGTCCCGGTGGGGGGTGAGCAGTTCTTC. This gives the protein CASSFYVPVGGEQFF.

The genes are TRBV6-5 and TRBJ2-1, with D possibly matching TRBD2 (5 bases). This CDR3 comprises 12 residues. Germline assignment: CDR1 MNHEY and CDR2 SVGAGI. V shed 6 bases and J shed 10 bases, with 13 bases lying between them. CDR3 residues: CASSLAGNEQFF. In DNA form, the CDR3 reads TGTGCCAGCAGCCTAGCTGGGAACGAGCAGTTCTTC.

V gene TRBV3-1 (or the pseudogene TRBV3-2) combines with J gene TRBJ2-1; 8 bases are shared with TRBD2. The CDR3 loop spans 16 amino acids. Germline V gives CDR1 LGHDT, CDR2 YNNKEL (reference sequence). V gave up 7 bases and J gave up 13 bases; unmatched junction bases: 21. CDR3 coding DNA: TGTGCCAGCAAACCAACCGGGACTAGGTATACAATGACTCAGTTCTTC. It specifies CASKPTGTRYTMTQFF.

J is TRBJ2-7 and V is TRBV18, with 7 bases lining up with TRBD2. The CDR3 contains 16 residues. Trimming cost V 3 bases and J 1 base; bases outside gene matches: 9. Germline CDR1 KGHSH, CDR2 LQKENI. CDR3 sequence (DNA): TGTGCCAGCTCACCGAGACTAGCACAGACTTCCTACGAGCAGTACTTC. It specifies CASSPRLAQTSYEQYF.

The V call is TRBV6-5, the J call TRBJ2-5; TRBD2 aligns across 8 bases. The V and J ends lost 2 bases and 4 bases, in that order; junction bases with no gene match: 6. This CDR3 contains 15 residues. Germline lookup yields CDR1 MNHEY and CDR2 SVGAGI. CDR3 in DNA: TGTGCCAGCAGTTACCGGGGGGGAGGAGGAGAGACCCAGTACTTC. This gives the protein CASSYRGGGGETQYF.

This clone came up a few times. CDR3 nucleotides: TGCGCCAGCAGCCTCCAAACAGGGCAGCCCCAGCATTTT. This sequence encodes CASSLQTGQPQHF. The rearrangement uses TRBV4-1 and TRBJ1-5; tentatively, D is TRBD1 (6 bases). Germline CDR1 and CDR2: MGHRA and YSYEKL. The CDR3 is 13 residues long. Trimming took 4 bases from V and 7 from J, leaving 11 bases between them.